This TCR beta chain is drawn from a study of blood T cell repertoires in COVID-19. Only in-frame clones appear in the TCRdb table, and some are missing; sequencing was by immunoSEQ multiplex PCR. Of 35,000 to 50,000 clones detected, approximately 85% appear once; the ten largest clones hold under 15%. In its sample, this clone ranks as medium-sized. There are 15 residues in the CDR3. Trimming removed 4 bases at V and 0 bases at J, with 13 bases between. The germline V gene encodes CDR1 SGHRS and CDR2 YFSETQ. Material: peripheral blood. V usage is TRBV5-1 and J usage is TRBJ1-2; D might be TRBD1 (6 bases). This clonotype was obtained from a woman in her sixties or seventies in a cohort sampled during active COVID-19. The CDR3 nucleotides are TGCGCCAGCAGCACAGGGCTAGAGCCTAACTATGGCTACACCTTC. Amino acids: CASSTGLEPNYGYTF.